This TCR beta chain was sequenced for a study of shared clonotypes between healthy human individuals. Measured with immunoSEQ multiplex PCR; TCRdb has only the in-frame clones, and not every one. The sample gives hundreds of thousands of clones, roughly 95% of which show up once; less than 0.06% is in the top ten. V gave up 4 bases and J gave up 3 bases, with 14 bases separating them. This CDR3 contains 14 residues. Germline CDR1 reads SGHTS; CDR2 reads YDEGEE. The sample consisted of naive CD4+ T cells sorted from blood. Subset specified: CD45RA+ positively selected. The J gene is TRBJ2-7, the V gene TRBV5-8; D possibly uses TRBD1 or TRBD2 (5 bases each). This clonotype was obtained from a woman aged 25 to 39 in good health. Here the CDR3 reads CASSPDRGFYEQYF. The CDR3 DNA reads TGTGCCAGCAGCCCCGACCGGGGCTTCTACGAGCAGTACTTC.